The sequence of this T cell receptor beta chain was determined in a study of regulatory T cells in long-lasting Graves disease. Study-level points and caveats: Favored usage of TRBV28, TRBJ1-2 and TRBJ2-5 was recorded in persistent disease.

The time point here: persistent/refractory GD, antithyroid drugs over 5 years with positive TRAb. Extracted RNA from PBMCs served as the source of the TCR library. This clonotype turned up a few times. The antigen is undetermined. Investigators prepared the TCR beta libraries by applying iRepertoire HTBI primers and Arm-PCR of CDR3 regions. TCRdb reprocessed the multiplex PCR reads via MiXCR and lists one record per CDR3 protein. The sample records 650,000 to 700,000 distinct CDR3 sequences, roughly 30% being singletons. Germline V lookup: CDR1 DFQATT, CDR2 SNEGSKA (reference sequence). This CDR3 is 14 amino acids long. Trimming cost V 6 bases and J 8 bases, with 19 bases left between them.

Sequencing used peripheral blood mononuclear cells (PBMCs), obtained when the disease was refractory, from a patient treated with antithyroid drugs. The clonotype originates from a female donor with Graves disease. The chain is built from TRBV20-1 and TRBJ1-4, with unresolved D. The CDR3 DNA is TGCAGTGCAACCACGGACGGAACTGTCGAAAAACTGTTTTTT. The encoded protein is CSATTDGTVEKLFF.